This T cell receptor (beta chain) was observed in a study of beta chain features in type 1 diabetes. Findings of the study overall: Among type 1 diabetes patients, VDJ junctions had fewer insertions and more deletions. A closer apparent resemblance between naive, central memory and Treg TCRB repertoires was seen in patients than in healthy donors. Type 1 diabetes patients had moderately but significantly shorter TCRB CDR3s in all four CD4+ subsets.

Every isolated RNA sample was fully reverse transcribed, so sequencing captured expressed TCRB transcripts. About 3.57 million reads per sample on average were obtained from naive, central memory and regulatory T cell samples. TCRdb's table, derived via immunoSEQ multiplex PCR, lists solely in-frame clones and lacks some. The sample gives some 190,000 clones, around 7.9% of which show up once; roughly 0.5% is in the top ten. Germline loops: CDR1 MNHEY, CDR2 SVGAGI. Trimming cost V 7 bases and J 12 bases, with 22 bases left between them. This CDR3 has 13 residues. This clone was counted only a few times. The antigen remains undetermined.

The sample taken for sequencing was central memory CD4+ T cells from blood. This clonotype originated in a man younger than 35 with type 1 diabetes. The chain combines TRBV6-5 with TRBJ2-7; possibly TRBD1 for D (5 bases). The CDR3 DNA follows: TGTGCCAGCAAAGGCCCCCAGGGCACTCACTGGTACTTC. It codes for CASKGPQGTHWYF.